The rows below give T cell receptor beta chains drawn from one sample of a study of human thymus T cells. Sequenced by immunoSEQ multiplex PCR; TCRdb stores in-frame clones only, minus some. Of some 57,000 clones in the sample, 94% were seen once. Sequenced input: blood. The receptors derive from a boy in the first two years of life with a congenital heart defect but otherwise immunologically healthy. Each CDR3 is given with its conserved first and last residue. The order of the fields is V gene, J gene, CDR3 protein.

TRBV10-3	TRBJ2-7	CAISSGNSYEQYF
TRBV5-1	TRBJ2-5	CASSFQGQETQYF
TRBV27	TRBJ2-7	CASGRRTAIYEQYF
TRBV7-9	TRBJ1-3	CASSPTGNSGNTIYF
TRBV7-2	TRBJ2-3	CASSFRRWGGQADTQYF
TRBV19	TRBJ2-3	CASSIVASGEGGTDTQYF
TRBV9	TRBJ2-7	CASSVADVTYEQYF
TRBV11-2	TRBJ2-2	CASSLLWRGTGELFF
TRBV18	TRBJ2-5	CASSPRFGTEETQYF
TRBV28	TRBJ2-7	CASSLGQVPMVQYF
TRBV7-2	TRBJ1-3	CASSLVWALGNTIYF
TRBV6-5	TRBJ2-7	CASSYSKRDSSYEQYF
TRBV7-2	TRBJ1-5	CASSLTAYSNQPQHF
TRBV27	TRBJ2-2	CASSPTRTSGAGELFF
TRBV6-1	TRBJ2-7	CASSEKPPGFRSYEQYF
TRBV30	TRBJ1-2	CAWALHRQYGYTF
TRBV10-3	TRBJ1-2	CAILRTGTSNNYGYTF
TRBV7-8	TRBJ2-7	CASSPPDRGSYEQYF
TRBV1	TRBJ2-7	CTSSHGDSCSYEQYF
TRBV19	TRBJ2-1	CASSIHRLSEQFF
TRBV25-1	TRBJ1-6	CASSENQGQASPLHF
TRBV20-1	TRBJ2-7	CSARTDLRQYF
TRBV6-1	TRBJ2-7	CASSEAGRTTYEQYF
TRBV21-1	TRBJ2-7	CASSGLDRGSSYEQYF
TRBV7-2	TRBJ2-7	CASSLAISYEQYF
TRBV4-2	TRBJ2-7	CASSQDLGRGYEQYF
TRBV13	TRBJ2-7	CASSELGLAGVSSYDQYF
TRBV18	TRBJ2-2	CASSPMGSGYTGELFF
TRBV6-5	TRBJ2-7	CASSYGQGTYEQYF
TRBV4-3	TRBJ1-6	CASSQAAAASPLHF
TRBV7-2	TRBJ1-1	CASSLVADTEAFF
TRBV19	TRBJ1-1	CASRVGGTEAFF
TRBV2	TRBJ2-7	CASRGTVYEQYF
TRBV11-3	TRBJ2-5	CASSLMVSGGQETQYF
TRBV5-1	TRBJ1-5	CASSWEPGSNQPQHF
TRBV19	TRBJ1-5	CASSTSNQPQHF
TRBV9	TRBJ2-3	CASSGGGYGTDTQYF
TRBV28	TRBJ2-3	CASSLRGGSAFYTQYF
TRBV12-5	TRBJ2-5	CASGLLRETQYF
TRBV19	TRBJ2-5	CASSTGLAYRETQYF
TRBV6-1	TRBJ1-1	CASSEALTGVGNTEAFF
TRBV19	TRBJ2-1	CASSSSGIYNEQFF
TRBV19	TRBJ1-5	CASSMGNRAYSNQPQHF
TRBV29-1	TRBJ1-6	CSPRGQINSPLHF
TRBV4-3	TRBJ2-1	CASSQGTSSSDNEQFF
TRBV2	TRBJ2-7	CASSRDSSYEQYF